This T cell receptor beta chain was obtained from a study of beta chain features in type 1 diabetes. Study-wide results and caveats: Shorter templates might be favored by PCR, equally in patients and controls. Moderate but significant shortening of TCRB CDR3s was recorded in all four CD4+ subsets from Type 1 diabetes patients. Cells with high TCR expression could be over-represented by cDNA sequencing.

There are a few counts of this clone. Its antigen is unknown. CDR3 length equals 13 residues. Looked up from germline, CDR1 is LNHNV and CDR2 is YYDKDF (reference sequence). V lost 1 base and J lost 8, with 11 bases in between. Sequencing targeted expressed TCRB transcripts, as all isolated RNA had been reverse transcribed. Profiling relied on immunoSEQ multiplex PCR, and the TCRdb table lists in-frame clones only, not all of them. The sample lists a few hundred thousand clones, approximately 15% occurring once. The receptor's source is a man aged 25-40 years in good health. This chain joins TRBV15 and TRBJ1-1; D gene unclear. Sequenced sample: naive CD4+ T cells from blood. The CDR3 sequence is CATSRAIVREAFF. The CDR3 region has the DNA TGTGCCACCAGCAGAGCGATCGTGAGGGAAGCTTTCTTT.